The 28 T cell receptor beta chains given below trace back to one sample, sequenced in a study of cytomegalovirus exposure and HLA in healthy donors. The PCR used 60 Vbeta and 13 Jbeta primers. Clones were read by immunoSEQ multiplex PCR, and TCRdb kept only the in-frame ones, dropping some. The table lists almost 95,000 clones, around three fifths of them singletons. The sequenced material came from PBMCs. The receptors were gathered from a man aged 30 to 39 in good health and CMV-seronegative.

The chain is built from TRBV27 and TRBJ2-4, with a weak D call TRBD1 (6 bases). V gave up 8 bases and J gave up 0 bases, with 8 bases separating them. The germline V gene encodes CDR1 MNHEY and CDR2 SMNVEV (reference sequence). The CDR3 runs 13 residues. The CDR3, as DNA: TGTGCCAGCGGGACACTAGCCAAAAACATTCAGTACTTC. Amino acid sequence: CASGTLAKNIQYF.

The CDR3 bases are TGTGCCAGCTCACCCCGCCGGGGGGGGAACACCGGGGAGCTGTTTTTT. It is translated as CASSPRRGGNTGELFF. The chain uses TRBV18 and TRBJ2-2, with TRBD2 matching over 8 bases. Trimming cost V 3 bases and J 1 base; bases outside gene matches: 4. CDR3 size: 16 residues. The germline gives CDR1 KGHSH, CDR2 LQKENI. Variable domain in full (rest from reference TRBV18 and TRBJ2-2): NAGVMQNPRHLVRRRGQEARLRCSPMKGHSHVYWYRQLPEEGLKFMVYLQKENIIDESGMPKERFSAEFPKEGPSILRIQQVVRGDSAAYFCASSPRRGGNTGELFFGEGSRLTVL.

This sequence joins TRBV6-5 and TRBJ1-4; no clear D. Germline CDR1 MNHEY, CDR2 SVGAGI. Trimming cost V 8 bases and J 4 bases, with 11 bases left between them. The CDR3 spans 13 residues. CDR3 coding DNA: TGTGCCAGCTCGGAGATCTATAATGAAAAACTGTTTTTT. This gives the protein CASSEIYNEKLFF.

The chain recombines TRBV2 with TRBJ1-4; 10 positions match TRBD1. CDR1 is SNHLY and CDR2 is FYNNEI in the germline V gene. Unmatched junction bases numbered 13, after V lost 7 bases and J lost 8 bases. The CDR3 is made up of 16 amino acids. The DNA for the CDR3 is TGTGCCAGCACCAAAGACAGGGGGCAAGTAGGCGAAAAACTGTTTTTT. It codes for CASTKDRGQVGEKLFF. Using reference TRBV2 and TRBJ1-4 for the parts outside the CDR3, the full variable domain is EPEVTQTPSHQVTQMGQEVILRCVPISNHLYFYWYRQILGQKVEFLVSFYNNEISEKSEIFDDQFSVERPDGSNFTLKIRSTKLEDSAMYFCASTKDRGQVGEKLFFGSGTQLSVL.

J is TRBJ1-5 and V is TRBV19, with TRBD1 as a possible D gene (6 bases). The length of the CDR3 is 14 residues. Trimming left V 3 bases short and J 9 bases short, with 15 bases between. Germline CDR1 reads LNHDA; CDR2 reads SQIVND (reference sequence). This CDR3 is CASSISAGVPPQHF. The CDR3 nucleotides read TGTGCCAGTAGTATTTCAGCAGGGGTTCCGCCCCAGCATTTT.

This sequence joins TRBV11-3 and TRBJ2-1, with 11 bases that match TRBD2. Germline V gives CDR1 SGHNT, CDR2 YENEEA. The CDR3 runs to 15 residues. J was trimmed by 5 bases and V by 5 bases; bases with no gene match: 5. The CDR3 protein is CASSPRLAGNNEQFF. The CDR3 DNA is TGTGCCAGCAGCCCCCGACTAGCGGGGAACAATGAGCAGTTCTTC.

The chain is built from TRBV5-1 and TRBJ1-2, with 10 bases matching TRBD1. The V gene end was trimmed by 1 base and the J gene end by 7 bases; junction bases not matched to a gene: 7. Germline-derived CDR1 and CDR2 are SGHRS and YFSETQ. This CDR3 has 15 amino acids. CDR3 coding DNA: TGCGCCAGCAGCTTGCGGACAGGGGGTAATCTTGGCTACACCTTC. It is translated as CASSLRTGGNLGYTF. Full variable domain (remainder filled in from reference TRBV5-1 and TRBJ1-2): KAGVTQTPRYLIKTRGQQVTLSCSPISGHRSVSWYQQTPGQGLQFLFEYFSETQRNKGNFPGRFSGRQFSNSRSEMNVSTLELGDSALYLCASSLRTGGNLGYTFGSGTRLTVV.

With regard to this clone: In the same sample, other DNA sequences code for this CDR3. The chain carries TRBV9 and TRBJ1-4; D gene uncertain. The germline V gene encodes CDR1 SGDLS and CDR2 YYNGEE. The CDR3 contains 14 residues. Trimming took 4 bases from V and 4 from J, leaving 11 bases between them. CDR3 coding DNA: TGTGCCAGCAGCCCAACCACAGTTAATGAAAAACTGTTTTTT. As protein: CASSPTTVNEKLFF. Full variable domain (rest looked up from reference TRBV9 and TRBJ1-4): DSGVTQTPKHLITATGQRVTLRCSPRSGDLSVYWYQQSLDQGLQFLIQYYNGEERAKGNILERFSAQQFPDLHSELNLSSLELGDSALYFCASSPTTVNEKLFFGSGTQLSVL.

The rearrangement joins TRBV19 to TRBJ1-5; maybe TRBD1 (5 bases). The CDR3 length is 12 residues. In germline, CDR1 is LNHDA, CDR2 SQIVND (reference sequence). V lost 9 bases and J lost 0, with 6 bases in between. The CDR3 is CARTVSNQPQHF. CDR3 nucleotide sequence: TGTGCCAGGACAGTTAGCAATCAGCCCCAGCATTTT.

About this clone itself: A read error may produce the germline difference seen at one junction end. V usage is TRBV7-2 and J usage is TRBJ1-3; D possibly corresponds to TRBD1 (6 bases). CDR1 is SGHTA, CDR2 FQGNSA, per germline. This CDR3 is built from 16 residues. CDR3 sequence: CVSSLRDIISGNTIYF. CDR3 sequence (DNA): TGTGTCAGCAGCTTAAGGGACATCATCTCTGGAAACACCATATATTTT. The full variable domain, rest sourced from reference TRBV7-2 and TRBJ1-3, is GAGVSQSPSNKVTEKGKDVELRCDPISGHTALYWYRQSLGQGLEFLIYFQGNSAPDKSGLPSDRFSAERTGGSVSTLTIQRTQQEDSAVYLCVSSLRDIISGNTIYFGEGSWLTVV.

The chain links TRBV7-9 to TRBJ1-5; D is ambiguous. V was trimmed by 1 base and J by 6 bases, leaving 10 bases between them. The CDR3 runs to 14 residues. In germline, CDR1 is SEHNR, CDR2 FQNEAQ (reference sequence). The CDR3: CASSLDGRGQPQHF. Written as DNA, the CDR3 is TGTGCCAGCAGCTTAGATGGTCGGGGTCAGCCCCAGCATTTT.

This clone is a singleton in its sample. The V call is TRBV7-2, the J call TRBJ2-7, with D perhaps matching TRBD2 (6 bases). The length of the CDR3 is 15 residues. Germline V gives CDR1 SGHTA, CDR2 FQGNSA. Trimming stripped 5 bases from V and 2 bases from J, with 16 bases between. CDR3 in amino acids: CASSLRDFSAYEQYF. The DNA of the CDR3 is TGTGCCAGCAGCCTCCGGGACTTCTCGGCCTACGAGCAGTACTTC. The variable domain in full, with the rest retrieved from reference TRBV7-2 and TRBJ2-7, is GAGVSQSPSNKVTEKGKDVELRCDPISGHTALYWYRQSLGQGLEFLIYFQGNSAPDKSGLPSDRFSAERTGGSVSTLTIQRTQQEDSAVYLCASSLRDFSAYEQYFGPGTRLTVT.

This rearrangement joins TRBV5-1 to TRBJ1-5; TRBD1 might be the D (6 bases). This CDR3 has 13 residues. Trimming stripped 4 bases from V and 2 bases from J, with 7 bases between. Germline assignment: CDR1 SGHRS and CDR2 YFSETQ. The CDR3 DNA follows: TGCGCCAGCAGCCCAGGGGGCAATCAGCCCCAGCATTTT. It yields the protein CASSPGGNQPQHF. Filled out from reference TRBV5-1 and TRBJ1-5, the complete variable domain reads KAGVTQTPRYLIKTRGQQVTLSCSPISGHRSVSWYQQTPGQGLQFLFEYFSETQRNKGNFPGRFSGRQFSNSRSEMNVSTLELGDSALYLCASSPGGNQPQHFGDGTRLSIL.

The CDR3 reads CASRLRLGSDEQYF. The CDR3 region has the DNA TGTGCCAGCAGATTGCGTTTAGGGAGTGACGAGCAGTACTTC. V and J are TRBV6-1 and TRBJ2-7, with a weak D call TRBD2 (5 bases). Germline CDR1 and CDR2: MNHNS and SASEGT. The V end lost 6 bases, the J end lost 5 bases, and 17 bases lay between the germline ends. This CDR3 comprises 14 residues.

This clone showed up just a few times. This sequence joins TRBV18 and TRBJ2-3, with 8 bases fitting TRBD1. Germline values: CDR1 KGHSH, CDR2 LQKENI. The CDR3 is made up of 15 amino acids. Losses at the gene ends were 2 bases for V and 4 bases for J; bases not matched to a gene: 5. In DNA, the CDR3 is TGTGCCAGCTCACCAGGACAGGGAAGTTCAGATACGCAGTATTTT. Protein: CASSPGQGSSDTQYF.

The chain is built from TRBV6-1 and TRBJ1-1, with 7 bases that match TRBD1. This CDR3 contains 15 residues. J lost 2 bases, V lost 4 bases, and 7 bases had no gene match. The germline V gene encodes CDR1 MNHNS and CDR2 SASEGT. The CDR3 region is CASSALNRGNTEAFF. The CDR3 DNA reads TGTGCCAGCAGTGCCCTTAACAGGGGCAACACTGAAGCTTTCTTT.

The genes are TRBV7-3 and TRBJ1-2; D gene ambiguous. Germline lookup yields CDR1 SGHTA and CDR2 FQGTGA. This CDR3 has 14 amino acids. Deletions cut 3 bases from V and 7 bases from J, with 15 bases between. The CDR3 DNA reads as TGTGCCAGCAGCTTTTTGCCAGGCGAGGGTGGCTACACCTTC. Amino acid sequence: CASSFLPGEGGYTF.

V gene TRBV14 combines with J gene TRBJ2-7, with D hard to call. CDR1 and CDR2 from the germline V gene are SGHDN and FVKESK. The length of the CDR3 is 12 residues. Trimming left V 1 base short and J 4 bases short, with 5 bases between. This CDR3 reads CASSQAAYEQYF. The CDR3 region has the DNA TGTGCCAGCAGCCAAGCCGCGTACGAGCAGTACTTC.

In this sample, this clone turned up a few times. The chain links TRBV19 to TRBJ2-7; D is unclear. This CDR3 spans 14 amino acids. The germline gives CDR1 LNHDA, CDR2 SQIVND (reference sequence). V lost 5 bases and J lost 2, with 13 bases in between. The CDR3, as DNA: TGTGCCAGTAGTGGTCAGTCTCAAGCCTACGAGCAGTACTTC. Encoded protein: CASSGQSQAYEQYF.

The rearrangement uses TRBV19 and TRBJ1-6, with D hard to call. In germline, CDR1 is LNHDA, CDR2 SQIVND (reference sequence). With 1 base removed from V and 0 bases from J, the gap between germline ends came to 7 bases. This CDR3 region has 16 residues. This CDR3 is CASSIAHGSYNSPLHF. In DNA form, the CDR3 reads TGTGCCAGTAGTATAGCCCACGGCTCCTATAATTCACCCCTCCACTTT.

V is TRBV28 and J is TRBJ2-7; 10 bases align to TRBD2. This CDR3 is 16 amino acids long. V was pared by 5 bases and J by 4 bases, with 11 bases of the junction left unmatched. The germline V gene has CDR1 MDHEN and CDR2 SYDVKM. The CDR3 reads CASSKNSGRPQYEQYF. The CDR3 coding sequence is TGTGCCAGCAGTAAAAATAGCGGGAGGCCCCAATACGAGCAGTACTTC.

To note about this clone: Other DNA sequences in the same sample also yield this CDR3. The rearrangement links TRBV2 to TRBJ2-1; 7 positions agree with TRBD1. The germline V gene encodes CDR1 SNHLY and CDR2 FYNNEI. Losses at the gene ends were 7 bases for V and 2 bases for J; bases not matched to a gene: 11. This CDR3 has 16 amino acids. The CDR3 region has the DNA TGTGCCAGCACTGGGACAGACAACGACCCCTACAATGAGCAGTTCTTC. Its protein product is CASTGTDNDPYNEQFF.

V and J are TRBV5-1 and TRBJ1-1; 9 nucleotides agree with TRBD1. The trim removed 5 bases at V and 7 bases at J, leaving 9 bases unmatched. This CDR3 has 14 residues. In germline, CDR1 is SGHRS, CDR2 YFSETQ. The CDR3 sequence: CASREQGARLEAFF. The CDR3 DNA sequence: TGCGCCAGCAGGGAACAGGGGGCCCGACTTGAAGCTTTCTTT.

This clone has only one observation. One end of the junction fails to match germline, which may point to a read error. The chain joins TRBV7-9 to TRBJ2-7; the D gene is possibly TRBD1 (6 bases). Germline V gives CDR1 SEHNR, CDR2 FQNEAQ (reference sequence). This CDR3 is 14 amino acids long. CDR3 nucleotides: TGTTCCAGCAGCTTAATCCCCGGGACAAACGAGCAGTACTTC. Amino acids: CSSSLIPGTNEQYF.

This clone occurred once. The rearrangement links TRBV9 to TRBJ2-7; D remains unclear. The V end lost 3 bases, the J end lost 5 bases, and 15 bases lay between the germline ends. Germline loops: CDR1 SGDLS, CDR2 YYNGEE. CDR3 size: 14 residues. CDR3 in DNA: TGTGCCAGCAGCGGAGGATACGCTTTGGACGAGCAGTACTTC. Translated: CASSGGYALDEQYF.

The chain joins TRBV4-1 to TRBJ1-2, with 7 bases aligning to TRBD1. V was pared by 5 bases and J by 0 bases, with 3 bases of the junction left unmatched. Per germline, CDR1 MGHRA and CDR2 YSYEKL. The CDR3 totals 14 residues. DNA for the CDR3: TGCGCCAGCAGCTCACAGGGGTCTAACTATGGCTACACCTTC. This encodes CASSSQGSNYGYTF.

The rearrangement links TRBV5-1 to TRBJ1-2; D gene unclear. The CDR3 runs to 14 residues. Germline V lookup: CDR1 SGHRS, CDR2 YFSETQ. V gave up 0 bases and J gave up 2 bases, with 8 bases separating them. CDR3 amino acids: CASSLAELNYGYTF. The CDR3 DNA is TGCGCCAGCAGCTTGGCCGAACTAAACTATGGCTACACCTTC.

The chain has TRBV10-1 and TRBJ1-1, with 9 bases aligning to TRBD1. Germline V gene lookup returns CDR1 WNHNN and CDR2 SYGVQD (reference sequence). After removal of 7 bases from V and 7 bases from J, the junction contained 4 bases not matched to a gene. This CDR3 spans 12 amino acids. The DNA for the CDR3 is TGCGCCAGCACCGGACAGGGGAATGAAGCTTTCTTT. It specifies CASTGQGNEAFF.